This paragraph covers one TCR beta chain sequence. With 8 bases removed from V and 3 bases from J, the gap between germline ends came to 14 bases. Germline CDR1 is MNHEY and CDR2 is SMNVEV (reference sequence). There are 15 residues in the CDR3. From RNA transcripts, TCR beta CDR3 regions were amplified. During a first-round RT-PCR of the TCR CDR3, the HTBI primer set was used. Each CDR3 protein gets one entry after TCRdb re-called the multiplex PCR reads with MiXCR. The sample comprises some 140,000 distinct CDR3 sequences, approximately 20% of which are singletons, and 67% rests with the top ten. This entry belongs to a study of T cells in Graves' hyperthyroidism and ophthalmopathy.

The receptor comes from a woman aged 45-65 years with Graves' hyperthyroidism that later progressed to Graves' ophthalmopathy. The chain is built from TRBV27 and TRBJ2-6; D possibly uses TRBD1 or TRBD2 (5 bases each). The sample consisted of blood. Here the CDR3 reads CASGIPGRGANVLTF. DNA of the CDR3: TGTGCCAGCGGTATTCCGGGACGTGGGGCCAACGTCCTGACTTTC.